These 15 T cell receptor beta chains were sequenced from one sample in a study of glioma-infiltrating T cells (dated by TCRdb to the mid-2010s). The instrument was an Illumina MiSeq. TCR alpha and beta CDR3 regions were amplified with the iRepertoire nested amplicon-rescue multiplex PCR (arm-PCR) platform from RNA. TCRdb redid the processing of the public reads, applying fastp at Q25 and MiXCR, and retained in-frame beta chains. One record per CDR3 amino acid sequence lists the most common genes and DNA. The sample has around 350,000 distinct CDR3 sequences on record, 41% of them singletons. 12% of the sample rests with the top ten. Sequenced material: glioma tissue, nonneoplastic brain tissue, or PBMCs (not recorded which). Receptor source: a human donor with low-grade glioma or glioblastoma, undergoing nonglioma brain surgery, or in good health (not recorded which).

This clonotype was recorded a few times. A much larger clone lies one base from this, so it may be a read error. The V and J genes are TRBV28 and TRBJ1-1; D might be TRBD1 (5 bases). The CDR3 totals 13 residues. CDR1 and CDR2 from the germline V gene are MDHEN and SYDVKM. CDR3 amino acids: CASSFRVNTEASF. CDR3 in DNA: TGTGCCAGCAGTTTCAGGGTGAACACTGAAGCTTCCTTT.

Comment on this clonotype: One base away lies a much larger clone, so this may be a sequencing read error. The chain is built from TRBV6-5 and TRBJ2-1, with 10 nucleotides matching TRBD2. The CDR3 runs to 16 residues. Germline values: CDR1 MNHEY, CDR2 SVGAGI. V gave up 0 bases and J gave up 6 bases; unmatched junction bases: 5. CDR3 in DNA: TGTGCCAGCAGTTACTCGGCCCTAGCGGGAGCCAATGAGCAGTTCTTC. Translating it yields CASSYSALAGANEQFF.

This chain uses TRBV20-1 with TRBJ2-1; 9 bases match TRBD1. The CDR3 runs to 13 residues. The junction had 6 bases not matched to a gene; V was cut back by 2 bases and J by 10 bases. Germline CDR1 and CDR2: DFQATT and SNEGSKA (reference sequence). The CDR3 loop reads CSARRDRASEQFF. The CDR3 DNA follows: TGCAGTGCTAGACGGGACAGGGCATCCGAGCAGTTCTTC.

This clonotype appeared a single time. The junction differs from germline at one of its ends, possibly a read error. The V call is TRBV6-2 or TRBV6-3, the J call TRBJ1-2; D not resolved. CDR1 is MNHEY, CDR2 SVGEGT, per germline. There are 14 residues in the CDR3. CDR3: CASSYEQLSYGYAF. DNA of the CDR3: TGTGCCAGCAGTTACGAACAGCTTAGCTATGGCTACGCCTTC.

V and J are TRBV7-9 and TRBJ2-5; D perhaps matches TRBD2 (5 bases). The DNA matches TRBJ2-1 better at its end, which makes the J call doubtful. The CDR3 has 14 amino acids. CDR1 and CDR2 (germline): SEHNR, FQNEAQ (reference sequence). Written as DNA, the CDR3 is TGTGCCAGCAGCTGGAGCGGAACCTACAATGAGCAGTTCTTC. This sequence encodes CASSWSGTYNEQFF.

Comments on this clonotype: This sequence may be a read error, since a much larger clone differs from it by one base. This sequence joins TRBV20-1 and TRBJ2-1; TRBD2 matches at 8 bases. Per the germline V gene, CDR1 is DFQATT and CDR2 is SNEGSKA (reference sequence). The CDR3 is 14 residues long. The CDR3 coding sequence is TGCAGTGCTTTATCCGGGAGGGATTACAATGAGAAGTTCTTC. Its protein product is CSALSGRDYNEKFF.

The chain has TRBV28 and TRBJ1-4; 7 bases are shared with TRBD1. J was trimmed by 7 bases and V by 5 bases; bases with no gene match: 16. The germline V gene encodes CDR1 MDHEN and CDR2 SYDVKM. The CDR3 sequence is 17 residues long. The CDR3, as DNA: TGTGCCAGCAGTGATCCCTCGACAGGGTTTTGGTCTGAAAAACTGTTTTTT. Translated: CASSDPSTGFWSEKLFF.

This clonotype has more than one count but fewer than ten. This chain joins TRBV4-1 and TRBJ2-3; a possible D gene is TRBD2 (6 bases). CDR1 MGHRA and CDR2 YSYEKL come from the germline V gene. With 3 bases removed from V and 0 bases from J, the gap between germline ends came to 13 bases. The CDR3 runs to 16 residues. For the CDR3, the DNA is TGCGCCAGCAGCCAGTCCGGAGGGATAAGCACAGATACGCAGTATTTT. Amino acids: CASSQSGGISTDTQYF.

This clonotype was observed a handful of times. The chain carries TRBV20-1 and TRBJ2-1; perhaps TRBD2 as D (5 bases). CDR1 is DFQATT, CDR2 SNEGSKA, per germline (reference sequence). V was clipped by 0 bases and J by 4 bases, with 10 bases between them. The CDR3 loop spans 14 amino acids. CDR3 coding DNA: TGCAGTGCTAGAGACTTACAGCGGTACAATGAGCAGTTCTTC. Protein sequence: CSARDLQRYNEQFF.

This clonotype was counted a few times. The chain has TRBV4-3 and TRBJ2-7, with TRBD1 matching 7 bases. Germline-derived CDR1 and CDR2 are LGHNA and YSLEER. The V segment lost 1 base and the J segment 6 bases; nucleotides outside the gene matches: 6. CDR3 size: 14 residues. CDR3 DNA sequence: TGCGCCAGCAGCCAAGGGTGGGACAGTCTCGAGCAGTACTTC. Amino acids: CASSQGWDSLEQYF.

The CDR3 bases are TGCAGTGCTAGAGATCCTTGGGGGCAAGACACTGAAGCTTTCTTT. Translated: CSARDPWGQDTEAFF. J is TRBJ1-1 and V is TRBV20-1; the D gene is possibly TRBD1 (6 bases). This CDR3 comprises 15 residues. V was cut by 0 bases and J by 3 bases, with 14 bases left in between. The germline CDR1 and CDR2 sequences are DFQATT and SNEGSKA (reference sequence).

Note on this clonotype: At one of its ends the junction is not consistent with the germline gene, which may arise from a read error. The chain employs TRBV24-1 and TRBJ2-7; TRBD1 matches 9 bases. Germline CDR1 reads KGHDR; CDR2 reads SFDVKD. This CDR3 comprises 15 residues. CDR3 protein: CDTSDSGQGSYEQYF. CDR3 coding DNA: TGTGACACCAGTGACTCGGGACAGGGATCCTACGAGCAGTACTTC.

The genes are TRBV24-1 and TRBJ2-5; perhaps TRBD1 as D (6 bases). This CDR3 is built from 13 residues. Trimming took 4 bases from V and 4 from J, leaving 9 bases between them. Germline V gives CDR1 KGHDR, CDR2 SFDVKD. CDR3 residues: CATSETGRETQYF. CDR3 nucleotides: TGTGCCACCAGTGAAACAGGGAGAGAGACCCAGTACTTC.

This clonotype appeared many times. The chain has TRBV28 and TRBJ2-1, with unresolved D. The CDR3 runs to 14 residues. The V gene lost 6 bases and the J gene lost 8 bases, with 17 bases spanning the gap. Germline assignment: CDR1 MDHEN and CDR2 SYDVKM. CDR3 nucleotides: TGTGCCAGCAGATACCCCACAGAGTCCGATGAGCAGTTCTTC. Translation gives CASRYPTESDEQFF.

V is TRBV24-1 and J is TRBJ2-1, with D possibly matching TRBD1 (7 bases). The CDR3 consists of 16 residues. V shed 3 bases and J shed 3 bases, with 14 bases lying between them. Germline V gene sequence: CDR1 KGHDR, CDR2 SFDVKD. CDR3 residues: CATSDGGGPYYNEQFF. The CDR3 DNA is TGTGCCACCAGTGATGGAGGGGGCCCCTACTACAATGAGCAGTTCTTC.